The 13 T cell receptor beta chains below all came from one sample that was sequenced in a study of cytomegalovirus exposure and HLA in healthy donors. PCR employed 60 Vbeta and 13 Jbeta primers. Assay: immunoSEQ multiplex PCR; the TCRdb copy retains only in-frame clones and omits some. This sample has 150,000 or so clones, with approximately 80% found just once. What was sequenced was PBMCs. Receptor source: a man in his forties or fifties in good health and CMV-seropositive.

The genes are TRBV7-8 and TRBJ2-1; D is possibly TRBD2 (6 bases). Trimming cost V 8 bases and J 4 bases, with 12 bases left between them. The CDR3 loop spans 13 amino acids. CDR1 SGHVS and CDR2 FQNEAQ come from the germline V gene. Written as DNA, the CDR3 is TGTGCCAGCGGCCGGGAGAGGTACAATGAGCAGTTCTTC. It codes for CASGRERYNEQFF.

This clone is labeled as medium-sized. The J gene is TRBJ2-2, the V gene TRBV13; 7 nucleotides line up with TRBD1. The V gene end was trimmed by 2 bases and the J gene end by 5 bases; junction bases not matched to a gene: 5. This CDR3 contains 15 residues. Per the germline V gene, CDR1 is PRHDT and CDR2 is FYEKMQ (reference sequence). This CDR3 reads CASSLSGGRTGELFF. In nucleotides, the CDR3 is TGTGCCAGCAGCTTATCAGGGGGAAGGACCGGGGAGCTGTTTTTT.

CDR3 coding DNA: TGTGCCAGCAGCAAGTTCAGGGGCACCATGGACTATGGCTACACCTTC. Translated, it gives CASSKFRGTMDYGYTF. The V gene is TRBV21-1, the J gene TRBJ1-2; the table's D call, TRBD1, was not checked against the DNA. TRBV21-1 is assigned pseudogene status. CDR3 size: 16 residues.

This chain uses TRBV6-1 with TRBJ2-7; the match to TRBD1 covers 7 bases. Germline values: CDR1 MNHNS, CDR2 SASEGT. Trimming cost V 7 bases and J 3 bases; bases outside gene matches: 6. The CDR3 extends over 13 amino acids. The CDR3 is CASTATGFYEQYF. The CDR3 nucleotides are TGTGCCAGCACTGCGACAGGGTTCTACGAGCAGTACTTC.

The rearrangement joins TRBV27 to TRBJ2-7; D may be TRBD1 (6 bases). The CDR3 loop spans 16 amino acids. Germline V lookup: CDR1 MNHEY, CDR2 SMNVEV (reference sequence). The ends were cut back, 7 bases at V and 3 bases at J, with 22 bases in the middle. CDR3 nucleotide sequence: TGTGCCAGCACCCAGGAGTTAGGCAGGGGTAGCTACGAGCAGTACTTC. Translating it yields CASTQELGRGSYEQYF.

Only one count was recorded for this clone. V and J are TRBV7-8 and TRBJ1-1; D uncertain. The V and J ends lost 6 bases and 0 bases respectively, with 8 bases between them. In germline, CDR1 is SGHVS, CDR2 FQNEAQ. The CDR3 sequence is 13 residues long. CDR3 DNA sequence: TGTGCCAGCAGACAGTCCATGAACACTGAAGCTTTCTTT. This codes for CASRQSMNTEAFF.

The genes are TRBV6-5 and TRBJ2-3; 11 positions match TRBD2. This CDR3 comprises 15 residues. The V gene's germline CDR1 is MNHEY and CDR2 SVGAGI. V lost 6 bases and J lost 3; bases outside the gene matches: 5. This CDR3 is CASSQLAGETDTQYF. DNA of the CDR3: TGTGCCAGCAGCCAACTAGCGGGAGAGACAGATACGCAGTATTTT.

The rearrangement links TRBV5-4 to TRBJ2-7, with TRBD2 matching 7 bases. This CDR3 contains 16 residues. With 1 base clipped from V and 0 bases from J, the junction kept 7 bases outside the gene matches. Germline V gene data show CDR1 as SGHNT and CDR2 as YYREEE (reference sequence). CDR3 in DNA: TGTGCCAGCAGCTTGAAATTTCGCGGGAGCTCCTACGAGCAGTACTTC. It yields the protein CASSLKFRGSSYEQYF.

The chain joins TRBV28 to TRBJ2-1; 9 nucleotides match TRBD1. The V segment lost 4 bases and the J segment 7 bases; nucleotides outside the gene matches: 8. The CDR3 consists of 15 residues. Germline loops: CDR1 MDHEN, CDR2 SYDVKM. The CDR3 reads CASSSSGTGTNEQFF. Here the CDR3 DNA reads TGTGCCAGCAGTTCCTCCGGGACAGGGACAAATGAGCAGTTCTTC.

This clone was picked up a small number of times. V and J are TRBV19 and TRBJ2-5, with 9 positions matching TRBD1. The J call may be mistaken, given a closer DNA end match to TRBJ2-7. The CDR3 is 15 amino acids. Germline loops: CDR1 LNHDA, CDR2 SQIVND (reference sequence). The CDR3 loop reads CASSSGQGFAYEQYF. The CDR3 DNA reads as TGTGCCAGTAGTTCCGGACAGGGGTTCGCCTACGAGCAGTACTTC.

The rearrangement uses TRBV5-6 and TRBJ2-3, with D maybe TRBD2 (5 bases). The length of the CDR3 is 13 residues. V lost 2 bases and J lost 6, with 10 bases in between. Germline CDR1 SGHDT, CDR2 YYEEEE. The CDR3 nucleotides read TGTGCCAGCAGCTTCGGGATCTTGGATACGCAGTATTTT. It codes for CASSFGILDTQYF.

CDR3 sequence (DNA): TGTGCCTGGAGTAGCGGGGACGGGCAGCCCCAGCATTTT. Its protein is CAWSSGDGQPQHF. J is TRBJ1-5 and V is TRBV30; a weak D match, TRBD1 (5 bases). V was shortened by 2 bases and J by 7 bases, with 12 bases between the two germline ends. The CDR3 totals 13 residues. The germline gives CDR1 GTSNPN, CDR2 SVGIG (reference sequence).

The CDR3: CASSYRQGALGEQYF. The CDR3 nucleotides are TGTGCCAGCAGCTACCGACAGGGGGCCCTCGGCGAGCAGTACTTC. The chain carries TRBV11-1 and TRBJ2-7, with 10 bases aligning to TRBD1. The CDR3 runs to 15 residues. Germline assignment: CDR1 SGHAT and CDR2 FQDESV (reference sequence). V lost 4 bases and J lost 6; bases outside the gene matches: 9.